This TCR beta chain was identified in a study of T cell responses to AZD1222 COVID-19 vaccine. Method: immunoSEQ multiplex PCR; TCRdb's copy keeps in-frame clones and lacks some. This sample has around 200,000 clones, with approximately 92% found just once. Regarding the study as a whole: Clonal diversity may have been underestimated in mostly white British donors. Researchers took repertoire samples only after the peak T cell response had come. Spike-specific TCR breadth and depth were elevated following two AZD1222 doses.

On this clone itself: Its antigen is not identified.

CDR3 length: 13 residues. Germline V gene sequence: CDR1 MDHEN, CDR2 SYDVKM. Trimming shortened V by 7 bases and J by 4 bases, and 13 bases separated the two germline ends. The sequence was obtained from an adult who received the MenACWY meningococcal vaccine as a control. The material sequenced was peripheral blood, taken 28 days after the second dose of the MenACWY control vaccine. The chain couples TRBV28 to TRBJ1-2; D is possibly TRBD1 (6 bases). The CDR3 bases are TGTGCCAGCACTGTCAGGGGAAGCTATGGCTACACCTTC. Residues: CASTVRGSYGYTF.